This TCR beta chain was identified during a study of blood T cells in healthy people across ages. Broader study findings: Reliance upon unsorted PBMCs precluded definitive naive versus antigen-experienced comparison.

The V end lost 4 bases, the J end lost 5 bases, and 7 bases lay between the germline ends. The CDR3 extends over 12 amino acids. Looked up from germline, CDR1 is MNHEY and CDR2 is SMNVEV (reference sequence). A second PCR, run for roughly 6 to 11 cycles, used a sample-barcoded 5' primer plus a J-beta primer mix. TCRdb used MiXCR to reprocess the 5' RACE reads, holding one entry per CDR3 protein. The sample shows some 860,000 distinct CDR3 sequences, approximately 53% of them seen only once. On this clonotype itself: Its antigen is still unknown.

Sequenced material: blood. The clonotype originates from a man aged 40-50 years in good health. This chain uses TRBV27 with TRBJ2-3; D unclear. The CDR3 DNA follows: TGTGCCAGCAGTTCCCAGGAAGATACGCAGTATTTT. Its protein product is CASSSQEDTQYF.